This record looks at one TCR beta chain sequence and its context. The data are from a study of T cell changes during pregnancy in multiple sclerosis. Here immunoSEQ multiplex PCR was the method, and the copy in TCRdb shows in-frame clones only, minus some. This sample yields about 38,000 clones, of which 70% to 90% are seen a single time; more than 5.5% belongs to the top ten. The CDR3 consists of 14 residues. Deletions cut 2 bases from V and 7 bases from J, with 15 bases between. In germline, CDR1 is MNHNY, CDR2 SVGAGI (reference sequence). The chain is built from TRBV6-6 and TRBJ2-7, with a weak D call TRBD1 (5 bases). Here the sequenced sample was CD8+ T cells from peripheral blood mononuclear cells, taken in the third trimester of pregnancy. This TCR came from a female donor with multiple sclerosis, enrolled in a pregnancy study. In DNA, the CDR3 is TGTGCCAGCAGTTACAAGGACATCTCATGGGAGCAGTACTTC. This translates into CASSYKDISWEQYF.